This entry is about one TCR beta chain. Amplification from RNA transcripts yielded the TCR beta CDR3 regions. First-round RT-PCR with HTBI primers preceded a second-round multiplex PCR. MiXCR was run by TCRdb on the multiplex PCR reads, yielding one entry per CDR3 protein. Found here are around 1.1 million distinct CDR3 sequences, 35% to 45% of them singletons; the top ten hold approximately 12%. CDR3 length equals 15 residues. V shed 5 bases and J 1 base; nucleotides not matched to a gene: 4. The data were obtained in a study of Graves' ophthalmopathy and Graves' hyperthyroidism. The sequence was collected from an adult man with Graves' hyperthyroidism. Sequenced sample: peripheral blood or thyroid tissue (not recorded which). The chain has TRBV12-3 or TRBV12-4 and TRBJ1-1; 10 nucleotides line up with TRBD1. In DNA form, the CDR3 reads TGTGCCAGCAGTCCTGACAGGGGGCCGAACACTGAAGCTTTCTTT. Translated: CASSPDRGPNTEAFF.